This T cell receptor (beta chain) originates from a study of shared clonotypes between healthy human individuals (dated by TCRdb to 2020 to 2021). Background on the whole study: The cohort included three men and a couple of women between 18 and 49 years of age. Leukapheresis yielded between about 0.8 and 8.9 billion PBMCs per donor. To estimate repertoire size and how much clonotypes are shared between individuals, the study performed deep sequencing of blood TCR repertoires from a few healthy adults. To increase sequencing depth and limit assay-specific biases, different laboratories used diverse techniques to prepare libraries and sequence TCR repertoires. For each donor, three plates each were used for CD4 naive and CD4 memory, two plates were used for CD8 naive, and one plate was used for CD8 memory.

On this clone: The clone's antigen remains unknown. Base qualities were left out, and no much larger clone turns up one base away.

The research as a whole found: Based on pairwise subsampling, the degree of clonotype sharing among donors was expected to be affected by sequencing depth. Naive subsets generally had larger estimated clonotype richness than memory subsets. Clonotypes shared by all four sorted-subset donors showed higher generation probabilities than non-shared clonotypes. About 5% of naive CD4, approximately 3.7% of naive CD8, approximately 2% of memory CD4, and more than 0.35% of memory CD8 clonotypes were shared across a few donors. Because the study included only a small number of donors, the genetic and exposure-history diversity represented was limited. Sampling was restricted to blood, and TCR repertoires in tissue are likely to differ from TCR repertoires in blood. Incomplete sequencing was indicated by rarefaction of sorted-subset datasets, despite the large sequencing depth.

The donors were healthy, HIV-negative adults with no recently reported acute infections or vaccinations. Every donor was a Caucasian adult living in Nashville, Tennessee, USA. CD4+ T cells were enriched by magnetic negative selection, after which naive cells were positively selected on CD45RA and the negative fraction was taken as the memory subset. Blood was obtained by leukapheresis, after which PBMCs were separated by Ficoll-Histopaque density gradient centrifugation and cryopreserved in liquid nitrogen vapor phase. Analytical flow cytometry was used to check the purity and quantity of every magnetically sorted T cell population. Genomic DNA was isolated from each sorted fraction and quantified by UV absorbance on a Nanodrop 2000c. Using the deep immunoSEQ assay, TCR CDR3 regions were amplified from genomic DNA by multiplex PCR. Extracted genomic DNA from each cell subset was spread evenly across all wells of several immunoSEQ 96-well plates, with each plate serving as a replicate. Each replicate PCR for sorted subsets received about 210 ng genomic DNA, equal to some 32,000 T cell genomes. Purified libraries were quantified with a Qubit 3.0 fluorometer, sized on a Bioanalyzer 2100, and re-quantified with the KAPA Library Quantification kit. Every immunoSEQ 96-well plate was sequenced on a dedicated single-read 150-cycle Illumina NextSeq 550 flow cell. In the paper's pipeline: Because only junctional sequences without quality scores were contained in the immunoSEQ output, filtering matching that applied to full-length reads could not be performed. To assign V/J genes and CDR3, sequences were annotated against IMGT germline references using PyIR, a Python wrapper for IgBLAST v1.9. Any read was removed if the V/J assignment was weak (E-value above 1e-6), the CDR3 was missing, or the read contained stop codons, out-of-frame junctions, or ambiguous translated residues. A V3J clonotype was defined by an identical inferred V gene, J gene, and CDR3 amino acid sequence. Percentage overlap between repertoires was computed as shared unique clonotypes divided by the size of the smaller repertoire. Repertoire richness was assessed with RTK rarefaction, the Chao1 estimator, and Recon v2.1 estimates of unobserved clonotypes. Generation probabilities for all TCRbeta clonotypes obtained by the gDNA method from several donors were computed using OLGA. This immuneACCESS table, as held by TCRdb, lists in-frame sequences with V and J called but not all clones. Of the missing ones, under half trace to an unresolved V gene in checked studies; the others have no known cause. V and J calls and clone size come straight from that table; D and trimming were deduced from the DNA. The sample table shows 2 million to 2.5 million clones, and roughly 90% are seen once. The leading ten clones occupy 0.37% of the sample.

The sequenced sample was naive CD4+ T cells from PBMCs. This specimen's cell subset or site label, interpreted: CD45RA+ positively selected. The TCR was taken from a man aged 18 to 29 in good health. Some clones in this sample may be carry-over from other donors' samples.

The nucleotide sequence reads TGTGCCAGCAGCCCACAGCGGGCCGTTTGGTACTTC. The encoded protein is CASSPQRAVWYF. This sequence uses TRBV7-2 and TRBJ2-7, with TRBD2 tentatively as D gene (6 bases match). Cut back by 5 bases and 12 bases, the V and J ends lie 17 bases apart. CDR1 is given as SGHTA and CDR2 as FQGNSA, both from the germline V gene. Measured from the cysteine to the phenylalanine, the CDR3 is 12 residues long. Just the 36-base CDR3 DNA is kept, in frame starting at base 1.